These 30 T cell receptor beta chains were sequenced from one sample in a study of CD8+CD57+ T cells in acquired aplastic anemia. Patients chosen for sequencing had shown CD8+CD57+ cell expansion by flow cytometry. Template material for TCR beta VDJ and CDR3 profiling consisted of genomic DNA. One entry per CDR3 protein, called by TCRdb with MiXCR from the reads. The sample records 150,000 to 160,000 distinct CDR3 sequences, about 54% being singletons. Sequencing was carried out using sorted CD4+, CD8+, or CD8+CD57+ T cells (not recorded which) from PBMCs. The receptor set was obtained from a human donor with aplastic anemia.

This clonotype came up many times. The chain joins TRBV15 to TRBJ2-1; the match to TRBD2 covers 11 bases. There are 17 residues in the CDR3. Germline V gene data show CDR1 as LNHNV and CDR2 as YYDKDF (reference sequence). The V gene end was trimmed by 6 bases and the J gene end by 4 bases; junction bases not matched to a gene: 11. The CDR3 loop is CATRLAGGLLVYNEQFF. CDR3 coding DNA: TGTGCCACCAGGCTAGCGGGGGGCCTCTTGGTTTACAATGAGCAGTTCTTC. Full variable domain (remainder filled in from reference TRBV15 and TRBJ2-1): DAMVIQNPRYQVTQFGKPVTLSCSQTLNHNVMYWYQQKSSQAPKLLFHYYDKDFNNEADTPDNFQSRRPNTSFCFLDIRSPGLGDTAMYLCATRLAGGLLVYNEQFFGPGTRLTVL.

The chain uses TRBV10-1 and TRBJ2-3; D is unclear. The CDR3 runs 14 residues. CDR1 is WNHNN, CDR2 SYGVQD, per germline (reference sequence). V lost 4 bases and J lost 6, with 14 bases in between. CDR3 coding DNA: TGCGCCAGCAGTGCAACGCAACGGTGGGATACGCAGTATTTT. Translation: CASSATQRWDTQYF.

V usage is TRBV7-9 and J usage is TRBJ1-2, with D possibly matching TRBD1 (6 bases). V was shortened by 5 bases and J by 3 bases, with 10 bases between the two germline ends. The CDR3 is made up of 13 amino acids. Germline V CDR1 and CDR2: SEHNR, FQNEAQ (reference sequence). CDR3 nucleotide sequence: TGTGCCAGCAGCCCAGAGGGGGACTATGGCTACACCTTC. Translated: CASSPEGDYGYTF.

This clonotype has a count of ten or more. The chain has TRBV25-1 and TRBJ2-1; 7 bases fit TRBD1. V lost 4 bases, J lost 8 bases, and 5 bases stayed unmatched. Germline CDR1 MGHDK, CDR2 SYGVNS. The CDR3 has 13 residues. The CDR3 DNA reads TGTGCCAGCAGTGCGACAGGGTGGGATGAGCAGTTCTTC. It is translated as CASSATGWDEQFF.

This clonotype appeared once. V usage is TRBV24-1 and J usage is TRBJ1-2, with 8 nucleotides matching TRBD1. This CDR3 comprises 14 residues. The V gene end was trimmed by 0 bases and the J gene end by 8 bases; junction bases not matched to a gene: 4. Germline lookup yields CDR1 KGHDR and CDR2 SFDVKD. In DNA, the CDR3 is TGTGCCACCAGTGATTTGCAGTCAGGGGGCGGCTACACCTTC. This encodes CATSDLQSGGGYTF.

The chain couples TRBV25-1 to TRBJ2-3, with D maybe TRBD2 (9 bases). Per the germline V gene, CDR1 is MGHDK and CDR2 is SYGVNS. The germline V and J ends were trimmed by 4 bases and 5 bases, with 28 bases remaining between them. The CDR3 extends over 19 amino acids. The CDR3 nucleotides read TGTGCCAGCAGTGGAGGGACAGGAAAAAGGCGGGGGGGAAGAGATACGCAGTATTTT. Residues: CASSGGTGKRRGGRDTQYF.

As regards this clonotype: At one end, the junction sequence differs from germline, possibly due to a read error. The rearrangement uses TRBV19 and TRBJ2-5; D gene ambiguous. This CDR3 comprises 13 residues. Germline V gene data show CDR1 as LNHDA and CDR2 as SQIVND (reference sequence). The CDR3 nucleotides are TGTGCCAGTAGTCCTACGGGTCAAGTGACCCAGTACTTC. It specifies CASSPTGQVTQYF. Together with reference TRBV19 and TRBJ2-5, the CDR3 gives the full variable domain: DGGITQSPKYLFRKEGQNVTLSCEQNLNHDAMYWYRQDPGQGLRLIYYSQIVNDFQKGDIAEGYSVSREKKESFPLTVTSAQKNPTAFYLCASSPTGQVTQYFGPGTRLLVL.

In its sample, this clonotype was seen once. The V and J genes are TRBV10-3 and TRBJ1-2; D is possibly TRBD1 (5 bases). Per the germline V gene, CDR1 is ENHRY and CDR2 is SYGVKD. V was pared by 3 bases and J by 5 bases, with 19 bases between. This CDR3 contains 16 residues. The CDR3 sequence is CAISDSGGGGRYGYTF. In DNA, the CDR3 is TGTGCCATCAGTGACAGCGGGGGAGGTGGTCGGTATGGCTACACCTTC.

The V call is TRBV10-3, the J call TRBJ2-7; TRBD1 might be the D (5 bases). Per the germline V gene, CDR1 is ENHRY and CDR2 is SYGVKD. This CDR3 comprises 15 residues. V lost 0 bases and J lost 0, with 9 bases in between. The CDR3 bases are TGTGCCATCAGTGAGTCGAAAGGGGTCTCCTACGAGCAGTACTTC. Its protein is CAISESKGVSYEQYF.

This chain joins TRBV7-2 and TRBJ2-7; tentative D call: TRBD1 (6 bases). Trimming took 5 bases from V and 2 from J, leaving 13 bases between them. The CDR3 is made up of 14 amino acids. In germline, CDR1 is SGHTA, CDR2 FQGNSA. The CDR3 region has the DNA TGTGCCAGCAGCACTCGGACAGCCCCCTACGAGCAGTACTTC. Translation: CASSTRTAPYEQYF.

In this sample, this clonotype turned up once. This chain connects TRBV10-1 to TRBJ2-2, with D perhaps matching TRBD1 or TRBD2 (5 bases each). Trimming shortened V by 9 bases and J by 1 base, and 12 bases separated the two germline ends. In germline, CDR1 is WNHNN, CDR2 SYGVQD (reference sequence). The CDR3 totals 14 residues. CDR3 nucleotides: TGCGCCAGTGCCGGGACGGAGAACACCGGGGAGCTGTTTTTT. Protein sequence: CASAGTENTGELFF.

V is TRBV19 and J is TRBJ2-6, with a possible D match to TRBD2 (5 bases). V was clipped by 6 bases and J by 0 bases, with 21 bases between them. Germline V gene lookup returns CDR1 LNHDA and CDR2 SQIVND (reference sequence). The CDR3 runs 19 residues. CDR3 region: CASSVRVHTGLSGANVLTF. CDR3 coding DNA: TGTGCCAGTAGCGTCCGTGTACACACTGGACTCTCTGGGGCCAACGTCCTGACTTTC.

The chain joins TRBV2 to TRBJ1-6; 7 nucleotides match TRBD1. Trimming at V came to 5 bases and at J to 14 bases, leaving 12 bases not matched to a gene. CDR3 length equals 14 residues. Looked up from germline, CDR1 is SNHLY and CDR2 is FYNNEI. The CDR3 sequence is CASSINTGDFSLHF. The CDR3 DNA is TGTGCCAGCAGTATCAATACAGGGGACTTCTCCCTCCACTTT.

This clonotype was recorded at least ten times. The rearrangement uses TRBV9 and TRBJ2-3; TRBD2 aligns across 15 bases. The germline CDR1 and CDR2 sequences are SGDLS and YYNGEE. Trimming cost V 2 bases and J 2 bases; bases outside gene matches: 3. CDR3 length: 17 residues. This CDR3 reads CASSVGTSGGITDTQYF. Written as DNA, the CDR3 is TGTGCCAGCAGCGTCGGGACTAGCGGGGGGATCACAGATACGCAGTATTTT. Drawing the rest from reference TRBV9 and TRBJ2-3, the complete variable domain is DSGVTQTPKHLITATGQRVTLRCSPRSGDLSVYWYQQSLDQGLQFLIQYYNGEERAKGNILERFSAQQFPDLHSELNLSSLELGDSALYFCASSVGTSGGITDTQYFGPGTRLTVL.

The table lists this clonotype with a few counts. This chain joins TRBV10-2 and TRBJ2-7; 13 nucleotides match TRBD2. CDR1 WSHSY and CDR2 SAAADI come from the germline V gene. The CDR3 spans 14 residues. V lost 7 bases, J lost 6 bases, and 6 bases stayed unmatched. The CDR3 DNA sequence: TGCGCCAGCACAGGGACTAGCGGGGCTTTCGAGCAGTACTTC. Translation gives CASTGTSGAFEQYF.

This chain links TRBV15 with TRBJ1-6, with TRBD1 as a possible D gene (5 bases). Deletions cut 2 bases from V and 8 bases from J, with 13 bases between. The CDR3 is made up of 15 amino acids. Looked up from germline, CDR1 is LNHNV and CDR2 is YYDKDF (reference sequence). CDR3 in DNA: TGTGCCACCAGCAGAACGGGACTGAGGGATTCACCCCTCCACTTT. This sequence encodes CATSRTGLRDSPLHF.

The chain employs TRBV2 and TRBJ2-1; D is undetermined. Trimming shortened V by 1 base and J by 10 bases, and 8 bases separated the two germline ends. Germline-derived CDR1 and CDR2 are SNHLY and FYNNEI. The CDR3 is made up of 12 amino acids. Written as DNA, the CDR3 is TGTGCCAGCAGTGAAGGGGTTGGGGAGCAGTTCTTC. Protein sequence: CASSEGVGEQFF.

This clonotype came up many times. The chain is built from TRBV11-2 and TRBJ1-4, with D unresolved. CDR1 and CDR2 (germline): SGHAT, FQNNGV. Trimming left V 4 bases short and J 2 bases short, with 11 bases between. The CDR3 consists of 15 residues. Written as DNA, the CDR3 is TGTGCCAGCAGCTCCTGGCTCGGGACTAATGAAAAACTGTTTTTT. It encodes CASSSWLGTNEKLFF.

The chain is built from TRBV11-2 and TRBJ2-7, with 7 bases aligning to TRBD1. Per the germline V gene, CDR1 is SGHAT and CDR2 is FQNNGV. V shed 6 bases and J 2 bases; nucleotides not matched to a gene: 4. The CDR3 has 13 amino acids. CDR3 bases: TGTGCCAGCAGAAATACAGGGGCCTACGAGCAGTACTTC. It codes for CASRNTGAYEQYF. The variable domain in full, completed from reference TRBV11-2 and TRBJ2-7, reads EAGVAQSPRYKIIEKRQSVAFWCNPISGHATLYWYQQILGQGPKLLIQFQNNGVVDDSQLPKDRFSAERLKGVDSTLKIQPAKLEDSAVYLCASRNTGAYEQYFGPGTRLTVT.

The sample holds many counts of this clonotype. V is TRBV15 and J is TRBJ2-3; the match to TRBD2 covers 10 bases. The CDR3 totals 15 residues. V dropped 7 bases and J dropped 3; count of bases not matched to a gene: 7. Germline V gene sequence: CDR1 LNHNV, CDR2 YYDKDF (reference sequence). The CDR3 sequence is CATTWQRGGTDTQYF. CDR3 DNA: TGTGCCACCACCTGGCAGCGGGGGGGGACAGATACGCAGTATTTT.

Remarks on this clonotype: The germline gene is not matched at one end of the junction; a read error may be the cause. The rearrangement joins TRBV2 to TRBJ2-1; possibly TRBD1 for D (5 bases). This CDR3 comprises 13 residues. Per the germline V gene, CDR1 is SNHLY and CDR2 is FYNNEI. In DNA, the CDR3 is TGTGCCAGCAGCGAAGACAGATACAATGAGCAGTTCTTC. This sequence encodes CASSEDRYNEQFF.

Details on this clonotype: A junction boundary mismatches the germline segment, possibly from a read error. The chain is built from TRBV5-1 and TRBJ2-3, with a weak D call TRBD2 (5 bases). This CDR3 spans 14 amino acids. Germline-derived CDR1 and CDR2 are SGHRS and YFSETQ. For the CDR3, the DNA is TGCGCCAGCAGCCACGGTGGGAGTACAGATACGCAGTGTTTT. The encoded protein is CASSHGGSTDTQCF.

This chain connects TRBV27 to TRBJ2-6, with 8 bases matching TRBD1. The J call may be wrong; the DNA end is better matched by TRBJ2-1. This CDR3 has 16 amino acids. The germline gives CDR1 MNHEY, CDR2 SMNVEV (reference sequence). The CDR3 DNA reads as TGTGCCAGCAGTTTATATCCGGGACAGGCATACAATGAGCAGTTCTTC. Translating it yields CASSLYPGQAYNEQFF.

This clonotype has at least ten counts. The rearrangement uses TRBV20-1 and TRBJ1-1; TRBD1 matches 7 bases. Trimming removed 3 bases from V and 4 bases from J; junction bases left unmatched: 8. Germline CDR1 and CDR2: DFQATT and SNEGSKA (reference sequence). The CDR3 is 14 residues long. The CDR3 loop is CSASHTGDSTEAFF. The CDR3 DNA reads TGCAGTGCTAGTCATACAGGGGATTCCACTGAAGCTTTCTTT.

V gene TRBV20-1 combines with J gene TRBJ2-7; 12 nucleotides line up with TRBD2. Per the germline V gene, CDR1 is DFQATT and CDR2 is SNEGSKA (reference sequence). This CDR3 has 13 amino acids. V was clipped by 6 bases and J by 3 bases; unmatched bases: 3. The CDR3, as DNA: TGCAGTGCCCAACTAGCGGGAGGCTACGAGCAGTACTTC. Translating it yields CSAQLAGGYEQYF.

In regard to this clonotype: One junction end disagrees with the germline gene, perhaps due to a read error. The chain carries TRBV29-1 and TRBJ2-1, with TRBD1 matching 7 bases. CDR3 length equals 15 residues. Germline loops: CDR1 SQVTM, CDR2 ANQGSEA. CDR3 nucleotide sequence: TGCAGCGTAAACCCGGATGGGGACAGATACAATGGGCAGTTCTTC. Amino acid sequence: CSVNPDGDRYNGQFF.

This clonotype was picked up many times. This chain uses TRBV27 with TRBJ2-1; D may be TRBD1 (5 bases). The CDR3 is made up of 13 amino acids. Trimming pared 6 bases from V and 5 bases from J, leaving 11 bases between. The germline CDR1 and CDR2 sequences are MNHEY and SMNVEV (reference sequence). CDR3 sequence reads: CASSTTENNEQFF. For the CDR3, the DNA is TGTGCCAGCAGCACGACAGAGAACAATGAGCAGTTCTTC.

The genes are TRBV4-1 and TRBJ1-6, with unresolved D. Germline assignment: CDR1 MGHRA and CDR2 YSYEKL. The CDR3 totals 15 residues. V was pared by 5 bases and J by 2 bases, with 10 bases between. The chain's CDR3 is CASSSDLTYNSPLHF. As DNA, the CDR3 is TGCGCCAGCAGCTCGGACCTAACCTATAATTCACCCCTCCACTTT.

The rearrangement joins TRBV20-1 to TRBJ2-1; TRBD1 might be the D (6 bases). The CDR3 is 13 residues long. Germline CDR1 is DFQATT and CDR2 is SNEGSKA (reference sequence). V was pared by 7 bases and J by 3 bases, with 13 bases between. The CDR3 spells CSVHQDSYNEQFF. The CDR3 DNA sequence: TGCAGTGTTCACCAGGACAGCTACAATGAGCAGTTCTTC.

A remark on this clonotype: A much larger clonotype is one base distant, so this may be a read error. The chain joins TRBV4-1 to TRBJ2-1; the match to TRBD1 covers 9 bases. CDR1 is MGHRA, CDR2 YSYEKL, per germline. The CDR3 length is 15 residues. The DNA for the CDR3 is TGCGCCAGCAGCCAACCGGGACAGGGAATCAATGAGAAGTTCTTC. It encodes CASSQPGQGINEKFF.